This T cell receptor beta chain was found in a study of cytotoxic CD8 clonotypes in ibrutinib-treated CLL. Study-wide context: Mean yields were approximately 250,000 productive templates and about 94,000 productive rearrangements per sample.

This CDR3 has 12 amino acids. V was trimmed by 4 bases and J by 8 bases, leaving 9 bases between them. CDR1 is SNHLY and CDR2 is FYNNEI in the germline V gene. Libraries were prepared by immunoSEQ multiplex PCR; TCRdb keeps only in-frame clonotypes and omits some of them. The sample has approximately 25,000 clones; 65% to 70% are singletons. Details on this clone: Its target is not known.

Whole-study findings and limits: Public clonotypes showed up rarely, and on treatment they shrank or held steady. A rise in clonality was seen at ibrutinib response, and a fall back toward baseline was seen at progression. Samples were collected at differing times from sustained-remission and progressing patients.

The chain uses TRBV2 and TRBJ2-4; D is perhaps TRBD1 (6 bases). The receptor comes from a human donor with chronic lymphocytic leukemia. Source: PBMCs, taken at disease progression, from a patient treated with ibrutinib. The CDR3 region has the DNA TGTGCCAGCAGTGCAGGGGTTGACATTCAGTACTTC. This gives the protein CASSAGVDIQYF.